These 27 T cell receptor beta chains share one sample of origin, sequenced in a study of blood T cells in healthy people across ages. Primed by a sample-barcoded 5' primer and a J-beta primer mix, a second PCR proceeded for about 7 to 11 cycles. TCRdb fed the 5' RACE reads into MiXCR, producing one record per CDR3 protein. The sample has some 880,000 distinct CDR3 sequences; under 40% are singletons. The specimen was blood. The receptors stem from a young man in good health.

This clonotype appeared a few times. This chain uses TRBV7-9 with TRBJ2-5; D might be TRBD1 (6 bases). Deletions cut 7 bases from V and 11 bases from J, with 20 bases between. The CDR3 spans 13 residues. The germline gives CDR1 SEHNR, CDR2 FQNEAQ (reference sequence). The CDR3, as DNA: TGTGCCAGCACCCGAACAGGGTCCAATGAGCAGTACTTC. As protein: CASTRTGSNEQYF.

Concerning this clonotype: Since a much larger clone is just one base distant, this may be a read error. The chain couples TRBV5-5 to TRBJ2-7; perhaps TRBD1 as D (5 bases). There are 15 residues in the CDR3. With 3 bases removed from V and 0 bases from J, the gap between germline ends came to 13 bases. The germline CDR1 and CDR2 sequences are SGHKS and YYEKEE (reference sequence). CDR3 amino acids: CASSWAQGPSYEQYF. In nucleotides, the CDR3 is TGTGCCAGCAGCTGGGCCCAGGGCCCCTCCTACGAGCAGTACTTC.

This clonotype has a count of ten or more. CDR3 sequence reads: CASSRDGLFTDTQYF. CDR3 DNA sequence: TGTGCCAGCAGCCGGGACGGACTTTTCACAGATACGCAGTATTTT. The gene calls are TRBV7-3 and TRBJ2-3, with D perhaps assigned TRBD1 or TRBD2 (5 bases each). Trimming removed 5 bases from V and 2 bases from J, with 14 bases in between. This CDR3 spans 15 amino acids. Germline loops: CDR1 SGHTA, CDR2 FQGTGA.

This clonotype has more than one count but fewer than ten. This chain connects TRBV27 to TRBJ2-7; a possible D gene is TRBD1 (6 bases). The ends were cut back, 5 bases at V and 2 bases at J, with 16 bases in the middle. The CDR3 spans 15 residues. The germline gives CDR1 MNHEY, CDR2 SMNVEV (reference sequence). The CDR3 sequence: CASSGYGTPPYEQYF. For the CDR3, the DNA is TGTGCCAGCAGTGGATATGGGACACCTCCCTACGAGCAGTACTTC.

The J gene is TRBJ1-3, the V gene TRBV2, with D hard to call. V gave up 6 bases and J gave up 1 base, with 7 bases separating them. There are 13 residues in the CDR3. Germline CDR1 SNHLY, CDR2 FYNNEI. CDR3: CASRIESGNTIYF. The CDR3 DNA reads TGTGCCAGCAGGATAGAATCTGGAAACACCATATATTTT.

A word on this clonotype: The germline gene is not matched at one end of the junction; a read error may be the cause. The chain couples TRBV5-5 to TRBJ1-2, with 7 bases matching TRBD1. Germline CDR1 SGHKS, CDR2 YYEKEE (reference sequence). The CDR3 runs 14 residues. The CDR3 spells CASSLTGVGYGHTF. Written as DNA, the CDR3 is TGTGCCAGCAGCTTGACAGGGGTTGGCTATGGCCACACCTTC.

This chain links TRBV27 with TRBJ2-7; D assignment may be TRBD1 or TRBD2 (5 bases each). Per germline, CDR1 MNHEY and CDR2 SMNVEV (reference sequence). This CDR3 is 16 amino acids long. V was shortened by 3 bases and J by 0 bases, with 15 bases between the two germline ends. CDR3 protein: CASSLWGSGSSYEQYF. The CDR3 DNA sequence: TGTGCCAGCAGTTTGTGGGGGTCGGGGAGCTCCTACGAGCAGTACTTC.

There are a few counts of this clonotype. V is TRBV6-1 and J is TRBJ1-6; D gene uncertain. The length of the CDR3 is 14 residues. Trimming took off 2 bases at V and 8 bases at J, with 10 bases between the two ends. CDR1 is MNHNS, CDR2 SASEGT, per germline. The CDR3 DNA reads TGTGCCAGCAGTGAACGGGCAAAGGATTCACCCCTCCACTTT. This encodes CASSERAKDSPLHF.

In its sample, this clonotype was seen once. V and J are TRBV4-1 and TRBJ1-5; 7 bases map to TRBD1. Germline CDR1 MGHRA, CDR2 YSYEKL. This CDR3 is built from 19 residues. V trimming: 4 bases; J trimming: 4 bases; junction bases outside the gene matches: 19. The CDR3 DNA reads as TGCGCCAGCAGCCCCGCGACAGGGCGGGAGGCGGACAGGAATCAGCCCCAGCATTTT. Amino acid sequence: CASSPATGREADRNQPQHF.

The V and J genes are TRBV5-1 and TRBJ2-2; D ambiguous. Trimming took off 0 bases at V and 3 bases at J, with 6 bases between the two ends. CDR1 and CDR2 from the germline V gene are SGHRS and YFSETQ. The CDR3 runs 14 residues. CDR3 loop: CASSLDTDTGELFF. The CDR3 coding sequence is TGCGCCAGCAGCTTGGACACCGACACCGGGGAGCTGTTTTTT. The variable domain in full, with the rest retrieved from reference TRBV5-1 and TRBJ2-2, is KAGVTQTPRYLIKTRGQQVTLSCSPISGHRSVSWYQQTPGQGLQFLFEYFSETQRNKGNFPGRFSGRQFSNSRSEMNVSTLELGDSALYLCASSLDTDTGELFFGEGSRLTVL.

This clonotype was detected once. This chain joins TRBV6-2 or TRBV6-3 and TRBJ2-2, with a weak D call TRBD2 (5 bases). The V and J ends lost 8 bases and 3 bases respectively, with 13 bases between them. The CDR3 has 14 amino acids. Germline V gives CDR1 MNHEY, CDR2 SVGEGT. CDR3 in DNA: TGTGCCAGCTCGGCAAGCGGTTACACCGGGGAGCTGTTTTTT. It codes for CASSASGYTGELFF.

This clonotype was seen only a few times. The genes are TRBV5-1 and TRBJ1-4, with D perhaps TRBD1 (5 bases). The CDR3 covers 16 residues. CDR1 and CDR2 (germline): SGHRS, YFSETQ. The V and J ends lost 4 bases and 7 bases respectively, with 20 bases between them. The CDR3 sequence: CASSPGPRDGVEKLFF. In DNA, the CDR3 is TGCGCCAGCAGCCCTGGCCCGAGGGACGGTGTTGAAAAACTGTTTTTT. Full variable domain (missing parts from reference TRBV5-1 and TRBJ1-4): KAGVTQTPRYLIKTRGQQVTLSCSPISGHRSVSWYQQTPGQGLQFLFEYFSETQRNKGNFPGRFSGRQFSNSRSEMNVSTLELGDSALYLCASSPGPRDGVEKLFFGSGTQLSVL.

The J gene is TRBJ1-1, the V gene TRBV7-9; no firm D call. The CDR3 extends over 14 amino acids. CDR1 is SEHNR, CDR2 FQNEAQ, per germline (reference sequence). V shed 8 bases and J shed 6 bases, with 19 bases lying between them. CDR3 coding DNA: TGTGCCAGCTGCCCGCCGGGATTCGGCGCTGAAGCTTTCTTT. Amino acids: CASCPPGFGAEAFF. The full variable domain, completed using reference TRBV7-9 and TRBJ1-1, is DTGVSQNPRHKITKRGQNVTFRCDPISEHNRLYWYRQTLGQGPEFLTYFQNEAQLEKSRLLSDRFSAERPKGSFSTLEIQRTEQGDSAMYLCASCPPGFGAEAFFGQGTRLTVV.

This clonotype occurred many times. The rearrangement links TRBV12-3 or TRBV12-4 to TRBJ2-3; a possible D gene is TRBD2 (6 bases). Trimming shortened V by 6 bases and J by 6 bases, and 16 bases separated the two germline ends. This CDR3 spans 14 amino acids. The CDR3 nucleotides are TGTGCCAGCAGCCCCGGGACTTCTTCCGATACGCAGTATTTT. This sequence encodes CASSPGTSSDTQYF.

The chain joins TRBV4-2 to TRBJ1-6, with D perhaps TRBD1 (5 bases). The CDR3 extends over 17 amino acids. V was clipped by 2 bases and J by 3 bases, with 14 bases between them. From germline, CDR1 is LGHNA and CDR2 YNFKEQ. CDR3 in amino acids: CASSQQRETDYNSPLHF. CDR3 DNA sequence: TGTGCCAGCAGCCAACAAAGGGAGACAGACTATAATTCACCCCTCCACTTT.

The sample holds a few counts of this clonotype. The V and J genes are TRBV20-1 and TRBJ2-5; 12 positions agree with TRBD1. Germline CDR1 DFQATT, CDR2 SNEGSKA (reference sequence). The CDR3 runs 14 residues. Losses at the gene ends were 5 bases for V and 5 bases for J; bases not matched to a gene: 6. Here the CDR3 DNA reads TGCAGTGCTGATGGGACAGGGGGCGCGGAGACCCAGTACTTC. Protein: CSADGTGGAETQYF.

A word on this clonotype: This clone may be a read error of a much larger clone one base away. V is TRBV7-9 and J is TRBJ2-5; 11 nucleotides match TRBD2. Germline-derived CDR1 and CDR2 are SEHNR and FQNEAQ (reference sequence). This CDR3 region has 15 residues. J lost 1 base, V lost 7 bases, and 5 bases had no gene match. This CDR3 is CASNSTSGGQETQYF. The CDR3 DNA follows: TGTGCCAGCAACTCTACTAGCGGGGGCCAAGAGACCCAGTACTTC.

A few counts support this clonotype. The chain recombines TRBV4-3 with TRBJ2-4; D gene ambiguous. V gave up 0 bases and J gave up 0 bases, with 6 bases separating them. The CDR3 spans 15 residues. Per germline, CDR1 LGHNA and CDR2 YSLEER. CDR3 DNA: TGCGCCAGCAGCCAAGAGGGGTCAGCCAAAAACATTCAGTACTTC. Protein sequence: CASSQEGSAKNIQYF.

The V gene is TRBV4-3, the J gene TRBJ2-6; the D is unclear. Germline CDR1 LGHNA, CDR2 YSLEER. The CDR3 contains 19 residues. V gave up 0 bases and J gave up 0 bases, with 15 bases separating them. CDR3 coding DNA: TGCGCCAGCAGCCAAGATGAGGACCCGTCAGTCTCTGGGGCCAACGTCCTGACTTTC. Translation: CASSQDEDPSVSGANVLTF.

The genes are TRBV20-1 and TRBJ2-5; D perhaps matches TRBD2 (7 bases). Trimming took off 5 bases at V and 2 bases at J, with 21 bases between the two ends. The CDR3 runs to 16 residues. CDR1 and CDR2 (germline): DFQATT, SNEGSKA (reference sequence). The CDR3 here is CSAPPGRGGVQETQYF. CDR3 DNA sequence: TGCAGTGCTCCTCCAGGAAGGGGGGGGGTACAAGAGACCCAGTACTTC.

The chain carries TRBV7-9 and TRBJ1-2; 9 nucleotides match TRBD1. In germline, CDR1 is SEHNR, CDR2 FQNEAQ (reference sequence). The CDR3 runs 14 residues. J gave up 8 bases and V 3 bases, and 7 bases lay outside the gene matches. The CDR3 spells CASSLSGTGKGYTF. The DNA of the CDR3 is TGTGCCAGCAGCTTGTCCGGGACAGGGAAAGGCTACACCTTC.

This clonotype was observed at least ten times. The chain combines TRBV12-3 or TRBV12-4 with TRBJ1-2, with D perhaps matching TRBD1 (6 bases). CDR3 length: 12 residues. The V end lost 8 bases, the J end lost 8 bases, and 15 bases lay between the germline ends. The CDR3 is CASFGGAIGYTF. In nucleotides, the CDR3 is TGTGCCAGCTTCGGGGGGGCCATCGGCTACACCTTC.

The rearrangement joins TRBV15 to TRBJ2-5; D is perhaps TRBD2 (6 bases). CDR1 and CDR2 (germline): LNHNV, YYDKDF (reference sequence). The CDR3 contains 14 residues. Between the trimmed V and J ends, which lost 1 base and 8 bases, there was a span of 14 bases. CDR3 sequence: CATSRGRANPTQYF. The CDR3 DNA sequence: TGTGCCACCAGCAGAGGGAGGGCGAACCCAACCCAGTACTTC.

V and J are TRBV12-3 or TRBV12-4 and TRBJ1-5, with D uncertain. CDR3 length equals 14 residues. With 3 bases removed from V and 3 bases from J, the gap between germline ends came to 9 bases. The CDR3 coding sequence is TGTGCCAGCAGTTTTGGTAGAAACAATCAGCCCCAGCATTTT. It encodes CASSFGRNNQPQHF.

This clonotype has more than one count but fewer than ten. This chain connects TRBV9 to TRBJ2-1; TRBD2 is a possible D gene (5 bases). CDR3 length: 15 amino acids. V was trimmed by 4 bases and J by 2 bases, leaving 13 bases between them. From germline, CDR1 is SGDLS and CDR2 YYNGEE. The CDR3 DNA reads as TGTGCCAGCAGCCCCGCGGGTCCCGCCTACAATGAGCAGTTCTTC. This sequence encodes CASSPAGPAYNEQFF.

This chain uses TRBV4-2 with TRBJ2-3, with 11 bases lining up with TRBD2. Germline values: CDR1 LGHNA, CDR2 YNFKEQ. The CDR3 covers 18 residues. V lost 0 bases to trimming and J lost 8 bases; unmatched junction nucleotides: 13. The CDR3 DNA sequence: TGTGCCAGCAGCCAAGATGTGGGTAGCGGGGGGGAAGCGGGTACGCAGTATTTT. Its translation: CASSQDVGSGGEAGTQYF.

This clonotype was seen more than once but under ten times. The J gene is TRBJ1-5, the V gene TRBV12-3 or TRBV12-4; tentative D call: TRBD1 (5 bases). The CDR3 is made up of 15 amino acids. Trimming took 8 bases from V and 8 from J, leaving 22 bases between them. In DNA form, the CDR3 reads TGTGCCAGCGCAGGACGGGCGGGACGGATTAAGCCCCAGCATTTT. Amino acids: CASAGRAGRIKPQHF.